The clone carrying this T cell receptor beta chain was seen ten or more times. As yet, its antigen is unknown. With V trimmed by 3 bases and J by 2 bases, 8 bases remained unmatched. The CDR3 consists of 16 residues. Germline-derived CDR1 and CDR2 are SNHLY and FYNNEI. The sample originates from a study of T cells in Graves' hyperthyroidism and ophthalmopathy. Amplification targeted TCR beta CDR3 regions from RNA transcripts. TCR CDR3 underwent first-round RT-PCR with the HTBI primer set. TCRdb processed the multiplex PCR reads anew with MiXCR; each CDR3 protein has one entry. The sample yields fewer than 350,000 distinct CDR3 sequences, around 20% seen once. Researchers barred patients who had uncontrolled infection, other autoimmune disease, pregnancy or lactation. The study's findings and limits: Patients with ophthalmopathy were separated from those with stable hyperthyroidism by a 13 V-J model.

The source material was blood. This rearrangement joins TRBV2 to TRBJ2-7; TRBD2 agrees at 9 bases. The TCR sequence derives from a man between 45 and 60 years old with Graves' ophthalmopathy. The CDR3 DNA reads as TGTGCCAGCAGTGATTTGAGACTAGCGGCGGCCTACGAGCAGTACTTC. Amino acid sequence: CASSDLRLAAAYEQYF.